These 10 T cell receptor beta chains share one sample of origin, sequenced in a study of cytomegalovirus exposure and HLA in healthy donors. With 60 Vbeta and 13 Jbeta primers, the PCR was carried out. Measured with immunoSEQ multiplex PCR; TCRdb has only the in-frame clones, and not every one. The sample has around 140,000 clones; about four fifths are singletons. Source material: PBMCs. These receptors were obtained from a man aged 35-49 years in good health and CMV-seronegative.

The chain combines TRBV18 with TRBJ2-6; tentatively, D is TRBD1 (6 bases). Germline-derived CDR1 and CDR2 are KGHSH and LQKENI. Trimming removed 5 bases from V and 2 bases from J, with 10 bases in between. This CDR3 spans 15 amino acids. CDR3 amino acids: CASSGTITGANVLTF. CDR3 in DNA: TGTGCCAGCTCAGGGACAATCACTGGGGCCAACGTCCTGACTTTC.

The chain recombines TRBV18 with TRBJ2-3; 10 nucleotides line up with TRBD1. The length of the CDR3 is 16 residues. Germline CDR1 KGHSH, CDR2 LQKENI. V lost 1 base to trimming and J lost 1 base; unmatched junction nucleotides: 2. CDR3 DNA sequence: TGTGCCAGCTCACCACTCGGGACAGGGGGCACAGATACGCAGTATTTT. This translates into CASSPLGTGGTDTQYF.

The genes are TRBV19 and TRBJ2-3, with a weak D call TRBD2 (5 bases). Germline V gives CDR1 LNHDA, CDR2 SQIVND (reference sequence). The CDR3 runs to 19 residues. V was clipped by 1 base and J by 2 bases, with 22 bases between them. In DNA form, the CDR3 reads TGTGCCAGTAGTATAGGACTACGGTTGACACTTACTTCCACAGATACGCAGTATTTT. Protein sequence: CASSIGLRLTLTSTDTQYF.

CDR3 DNA sequence: TGCGCCAGCACCCCGCTACTCCCACTTCGGGGGGGCTACACCTTC. Protein sequence: CASTPLLPLRGGYTF. This chain uses TRBV5-1 with TRBJ1-2; D possibly corresponds to TRBD1 (5 bases). This CDR3 has 15 residues. The germline V and J ends were trimmed by 6 bases and 8 bases, with 23 bases remaining between them. The germline V gene has CDR1 SGHRS and CDR2 YFSETQ.

This clone was observed a few times. The rearrangement uses TRBV9 and TRBJ2-7; 8 bases fit TRBD2. The CDR3 runs 15 residues. CDR1 is SGDLS and CDR2 is YYNGEE in the germline V gene. V trimming: 4 bases; J trimming: 1 base; junction bases outside the gene matches: 7. The CDR3 nucleotides read TGTGCCAGCAGCACCGCGGGGGGACTATCCTACGAGCAGTACTTC. Protein sequence: CASSTAGGLSYEQYF.

The chain links TRBV14 to TRBJ2-5; the D is unclear. The CDR3 contains 13 residues. V dropped 1 base and J dropped 5 bases, with 8 bases sitting between them. Germline V gene data show CDR1 as SGHDN and CDR2 as FVKESK. CDR3 bases: TGTGCCAGCAGCCAAGTCCTGTCGGAGACCCAGTACTTC. Its protein product is CASSQVLSETQYF. Together with reference TRBV14 and TRBJ2-5, the CDR3 gives the full variable domain: EAGVTQFPSHSVIEKGQTVTLRCDPISGHDNLYWYRRVMGKEIKFLLHFVKESKQDESGMPNNRFLAERTGGTYSTLKVQPAELEDSGVYFCASSQVLSETQYFGPGTRLLVL.

The V call is TRBV2, the J call TRBJ1-1; maybe TRBD1 (5 bases). V lost 7 bases and J lost 0, with 12 bases in between. Germline V gene sequence: CDR1 SNHLY, CDR2 FYNNEI. The CDR3 loop spans 14 amino acids. In DNA, the CDR3 is TGTGCCAGCACCGGCGGACACCTGAACACTGAAGCTTTCTTT. It translates to CASTGGHLNTEAFF. Filled out from reference TRBV2 and TRBJ1-1, the complete variable domain reads EPEVTQTPSHQVTQMGQEVILRCVPISNHLYFYWYRQILGQKVEFLVSFYNNEISEKSEIFDDQFSVERPDGSNFTLKIRSTKLEDSAMYFCASTGGHLNTEAFFGQGTRLTVV.

The V and J genes are TRBV10-3 and TRBJ2-1; TRBD2 is a possible D gene (5 bases). This CDR3 has 14 residues. V was trimmed by 2 bases and J by 2 bases, leaving 7 bases between them. Germline CDR1 ENHRY, CDR2 SYGVKD. As DNA, the CDR3 is TGTGCCATCAGTGAGGGACTGACCTACAATGAGCAGTTCTTC. Protein sequence: CAISEGLTYNEQFF.

This chain joins TRBV28 and TRBJ2-7; D is possibly TRBD1 (6 bases). The germline CDR1 and CDR2 sequences are MDHEN and SYDVKM. CDR3 length: 16 amino acids. Trimming took off 8 bases at V and 0 bases at J, with 20 bases between the two ends. The CDR3 here is CASSSLNRDSSYEQYF. The DNA of the CDR3 is TGTGCCAGCTCATCCCTTAACAGGGATTCCTCCTACGAGCAGTACTTC. Together with reference TRBV28 and TRBJ2-7, the CDR3 gives the full variable domain: DVKVTQSSRYLVKRTGEKVFLECVQDMDHENMFWYRQDPGLGLRLIYFSYDVKMKEKGDIPEGYSVSREKKERFSLILESASTNQTSMYLCASSSLNRDSSYEQYFGPGTRLTVT.

V gene TRBV1 combines with J gene TRBJ2-7; the listed D gene, TRBD2, was not tested against the DNA. TRBV1 is shown as a pseudogene. The length of the CDR3 is 17 residues. CDR3 protein: CTSSPLGGLAGVNEQYF. CDR3 nucleotide sequence: TGCACCAGCAGCCCCCTCGGGGGGTTAGCGGGGGTCAACGAGCAGTACTTC.